The 27 T cell receptor beta chains listed next were all sequenced from one sample in a study of shared clonotypes between healthy human individuals. CD45RO-negative CD8 cells positively selected for CCR7 made up the naive population, which excluded terminally differentiated effector memory CD45RA+ cells. Clones were read by immunoSEQ multiplex PCR, and TCRdb kept only the in-frame ones, dropping some. The table lists some 630,000 clones, 96% of them singletons. The sample comprised naive CD8+ T cells sorted from blood. Receptor source: a woman aged 30 to 39 in good health.

The CDR3 loop reads CASSMDRFSYEQYF. Here the CDR3 DNA reads TGTGCCAGCAGTATGGACAGGTTCTCCTACGAGCAGTACTTC. V and J are TRBV27 and TRBJ2-7; 7 bases fit TRBD1. CDR1 and CDR2 from the germline V gene are MNHEY and SMNVEV (reference sequence). This CDR3 contains 14 residues. Germline trimming cut 5 bases from V and 0 bases from J; bases unmatched to any gene: 4.

The V gene is TRBV7-8, the J gene TRBJ1-1; unclear D gene. Germline V gives CDR1 SGHVS, CDR2 FQNEAQ. Trimming removed 4 bases at V and 8 bases at J, with 8 bases between. The CDR3 covers 11 residues. The CDR3: CASSSLGEAFF. CDR3 bases: TGTGCCAGCAGCTCACTTGGGGAAGCTTTCTTT.

The CDR3 protein is CASPNDRGEQFF. The CDR3 nucleotides read TGTGCCAGCCCCAACGACAGGGGTGAGCAGTTCTTC. The J gene is TRBJ2-1, the V gene TRBV5-4, with 8 bases that match TRBD1. CDR1 is SGHNT and CDR2 is YYREEE in the germline V gene (reference sequence). The V and J ends lost 7 bases and 9 bases, in that order; junction bases with no gene match: 6. This CDR3 spans 12 amino acids.

A few counts support this clone. V and J are TRBV19 and TRBJ1-3; D unclear. Trimming cost V 0 bases and J 1 base, with 10 bases left between them. Germline CDR1 LNHDA, CDR2 SQIVND (reference sequence). The CDR3 loop spans 16 amino acids. Here the CDR3 DNA reads TGTGCCAGTAGTATAGACCCGGACGGTTCTGGAAACACCATATATTTT. This sequence encodes CASSIDPDGSGNTIYF.

The rearrangement links TRBV21-1 to TRBJ1-1. TRBV21-1 is annotated as a pseudogene. The CDR3 spans 17 residues. The DNA of the CDR3 is TGTGCCAGCAGCAAAGGGTCGGGGGTAGCGGGTAGGACTGAAGCTTTCTTT. Translated, it gives CASSKGSGVAGRTEAFF.

The V and J genes are TRBV28 and TRBJ2-7; 8 bases are a match to TRBD2. The CDR3 totals 15 residues. Germline-derived CDR1 and CDR2 are MDHEN and SYDVKM. Trimming at V came to 3 bases and at J to 6 bases, leaving 10 bases not matched to a gene. CDR3 protein: CASSFGAGAPSEQYF. The DNA of the CDR3 is TGTGCCAGCAGTTTTGGAGCGGGAGCCCCCTCCGAGCAGTACTTC.

The chain is built from TRBV19 and TRBJ2-7; 11 nucleotides match TRBD1. This CDR3 region has 13 residues. With V trimmed by 6 bases and J by 4 bases, 2 bases remained unmatched. In germline, CDR1 is LNHDA, CDR2 SQIVND (reference sequence). The CDR3 coding sequence is TGTGCCAGTAGGGGACAGGGGGATTACGAGCAGTACTTC. Amino acid sequence: CASRGQGDYEQYF.

The chain carries TRBV7-8 and TRBJ1-3, with D possibly matching TRBD1 (5 bases). Germline lookup yields CDR1 SGHVS and CDR2 FQNEAQ. The length of the CDR3 is 15 residues. Trimming took off 2 bases at V and 4 bases at J, with 12 bases between the two ends. The CDR3 DNA follows: TGTGCCAGCAGCTTATACAGAGGGGTGGGAAACACCATATATTTT. This sequence encodes CASSLYRGVGNTIYF.

In this sample, this clone turned up once. The CDR3 loop is CASSLGGDYGYTF. DNA of the CDR3: TGTGCCAGCAGCCTGGGGGGTGACTATGGCTACACCTTC. The V call is TRBV5-4, the J call TRBJ1-2; weak D call: TRBD1 (5 bases). Germline V gene sequence: CDR1 SGHNT, CDR2 YYREEE (reference sequence). The CDR3 runs to 13 residues. The V end was cut by 4 bases, the J end by 3 bases, with 10 bases between.

The J gene is TRBJ2-3, the V gene TRBV11-2; tentatively, D is TRBD1 or TRBD2 (5 bases each). CDR3 length: 16 residues. Deletions cut 3 bases from V and 2 bases from J, with 15 bases between. Germline V lookup: CDR1 SGHAT, CDR2 FQNNGV. CDR3 DNA: TGTGCCAGCAGCTTGGGGGAGTGGGCAGCCACAGATACGCAGTATTTT. The encoded protein is CASSLGEWAATDTQYF.

The chain couples TRBV2 to TRBJ2-7; the match to TRBD2 covers 12 bases. The CDR3 consists of 18 residues. Per germline, CDR1 SNHLY and CDR2 FYNNEI. J was trimmed by 6 bases and V by 1 base; bases with no gene match: 13. Here the CDR3 reads CASSEDLAGGWVSGEQYF. CDR3 in DNA: TGTGCCAGCAGTGAAGATCTAGCGGGAGGGTGGGTCTCGGGCGAGCAGTACTTC.

This chain joins TRBV14 and TRBJ2-7; D remains unclear. Germline V gene lookup returns CDR1 SGHDN and CDR2 FVKESK. This CDR3 is built from 14 residues. V was pared by 3 bases and J by 0 bases, with 9 bases between. CDR3 sequence (DNA): TGTGCCAGCAGCCAGGATACCCACTCCTACGAGCAGTACTTC. This sequence encodes CASSQDTHSYEQYF. The entire variable domain, with the rest obtained from reference TRBV14 and TRBJ2-7, is as follows: EAGVTQFPSHSVIEKGQTVTLRCDPISGHDNLYWYRRVMGKEIKFLLHFVKESKQDESGMPNNRFLAERTGGTYSTLKVQPAELEDSGVYFCASSQDTHSYEQYFGPGTRLTVT.

This clone was observed a single time. The junction departs from the called germline gene at one end, perhaps through a read error. The rearrangement uses TRBV27 and TRBJ2-1; D is ambiguous. Germline V gives CDR1 MNHEY, CDR2 SMNVEV (reference sequence). This CDR3 comprises 13 residues. CDR3 coding DNA: TGTGCCAGCAGTTACGACTCCTCCAATGAGCAGTTCTTC. Translated, it gives CASSYDSSNEQFF.

The chain uses TRBV27 and TRBJ2-3; 11 bases line up with TRBD2. The CDR3 loop spans 17 amino acids. J gave up 1 base and V 5 bases, and 8 bases lay outside the gene matches. The V gene's germline CDR1 is MNHEY and CDR2 SMNVEV (reference sequence). CDR3 in amino acids: CASSTQELAGGTDTQYF. CDR3 nucleotide sequence: TGTGCCAGCAGTACTCAGGAACTAGCGGGAGGCACAGATACGCAGTATTTT.

CDR3 DNA: TGTGCCAGCAGTTTCTCCAACCGGGATGAGCAGTTCTTC. It yields the protein CASSFSNRDEQFF. This sequence joins TRBV27 and TRBJ2-1, with D unresolved. CDR3 size: 13 residues. V lost 3 bases and J 8 bases, leaving 11 bases between the germline ends. Looked up from germline, CDR1 is MNHEY and CDR2 is SMNVEV (reference sequence).

V and J are TRBV10-3 and TRBJ2-1; 13 bases fit TRBD2. From germline, CDR1 is ENHRY and CDR2 SYGVKD. V shed 2 bases, J shed 6 bases, and the junction held 4 bases outside the gene matches. This CDR3 region has 16 residues. CDR3 sequence reads: CAISEPGTSGINEQFF. CDR3 DNA: TGTGCCATCAGTGAGCCCGGGACTAGCGGGATCAATGAGCAGTTCTTC.

The chain combines TRBV29-1 with TRBJ2-1; D is unresolved. Deletions cut 6 bases from V and 5 bases from J, with 20 bases between. The CDR3 has 15 residues. CDR1 is SQVTM and CDR2 is ANQGSEA in the germline V gene. The CDR3 reads CSVKDSHHYDNEQFF. The CDR3 coding sequence is TGCAGCGTGAAAGACTCCCACCATTATGACAATGAGCAGTTCTTC.

The chain has TRBV19 and TRBJ1-1; weak D call: TRBD1 (6 bases). Germline V CDR1 and CDR2: LNHDA, SQIVND (reference sequence). V was clipped by 5 bases and J by 6 bases, with 16 bases between them. This CDR3 is 14 amino acids long. As DNA, the CDR3 is TGTGCCAGTAGTTTAGGAAGGGGGGGACCTGAAGCTTTCTTT. Its translation: CASSLGRGGPEAFF.

The chain carries TRBV10-3 and TRBJ2-5, with D unclear. The CDR3 totals 13 residues. V was shortened by 2 bases and J by 1 base, with 5 bases between the two germline ends. Germline loops: CDR1 ENHRY, CDR2 SYGVKD. The CDR3 spells CAISEHSQETQYF. As DNA, the CDR3 is TGTGCCATCAGTGAGCACAGCCAAGAGACCCAGTACTTC.

V usage is TRBV9 and J usage is TRBJ2-7, with 11 nucleotides matching TRBD1. The germline gives CDR1 SGDLS, CDR2 YYNGEE. After removal of 3 bases from V and 6 bases from J, the junction contained 5 bases not matched to a gene. The CDR3 spans 14 residues. DNA for the CDR3: TGTGCCAGCAGCGCACGGACAGGGGGCGTCGAGCAGTACTTC. Protein: CASSARTGGVEQYF.

This chain links TRBV28 with TRBJ1-1; D is ambiguous. The germline gives CDR1 MDHEN, CDR2 SYDVKM. The CDR3 length is 14 residues. V lost 7 bases and J lost 3, with 15 bases in between. The CDR3, as DNA: TGTGCCAGCACCCTCGGATGGTCGGACACTGAAGCTTTCTTT. Amino acid sequence: CASTLGWSDTEAFF.

The rearrangement uses TRBV20-1 and TRBJ1-2, with a possible D match to TRBD1 (6 bases). The CDR3 is 11 residues long. Germline CDR1 DFQATT, CDR2 SNEGSKA (reference sequence). CDR3 region: CRGWGGNGYTF. Here the CDR3 DNA reads TGCAGGGGTTGGGGGGGCAATGGCTACACCTTC.

This chain connects TRBV29-1 to TRBJ2-4; D possibly uses TRBD1 or TRBD2 (6 bases each). The CDR3 is 14 amino acids. V dropped 7 bases and J dropped 0 bases, with 13 bases sitting between them. Germline V gene sequence: CDR1 SQVTM, CDR2 ANQGSEA. CDR3 DNA: TGCAGCGCAGCAGGGGAGGAAGCCAAAAACATTCAGTACTTC. This gives the protein CSAAGEEAKNIQYF.

The chain has TRBV5-5 and TRBJ2-7; the match to TRBD1 covers 7 bases. Looked up from germline, CDR1 is SGHKS and CDR2 is YYEKEE (reference sequence). The CDR3 has 15 amino acids. The V segment lost 3 bases and the J segment 1 base; nucleotides outside the gene matches: 7. CDR3 protein: CASSSWDSGSYEQYF. CDR3 in DNA: TGTGCCAGCAGCTCTTGGGACAGTGGATCCTACGAGCAGTACTTC.

The V and J genes are TRBV27 and TRBJ2-5; D gene ambiguous. The CDR3 is made up of 14 amino acids. Germline V gene lookup returns CDR1 MNHEY and CDR2 SMNVEV (reference sequence). V lost 6 bases and J 1 base, leaving 12 bases between the germline ends. The CDR3 bases are TGTGCCAGCAGAGTGATCGCCTCCCAAGAGACCCAGTACTTC. It translates to CASRVIASQETQYF.

This clone has just a few counts. In DNA form, the CDR3 reads TGTGCCAGTAGACCCGCCTCCGATGAAAAACTGTTTTTT. Its protein product is CASRPASDEKLFF. The chain recombines TRBV19 with TRBJ1-4; D call uncertain. Germline V gene data show CDR1 as LNHDA and CDR2 as SQIVND (reference sequence). The germline V and J ends were trimmed by 6 bases and 6 bases, with 11 bases remaining between them. The CDR3 loop spans 13 amino acids.

The chain combines TRBV4-1 with TRBJ2-5; D remains unclear. CDR3 length equals 13 residues. Germline loops: CDR1 MGHRA, CDR2 YSYEKL. Trimming stripped 1 base from V and 3 bases from J, with 6 bases between. This CDR3 reads CASSQVLKETQYF. CDR3 DNA sequence: TGCGCCAGCAGCCAAGTGCTAAAAGAGACCCAGTACTTC.